The clone carrying this T cell receptor (beta chain) was seen just once. One entry per CDR3 protein results from TCRdb running MiXCR on the RT-PCR reads. The repertoire has about 700,000 distinct CDR3 sequences, around 14% of them found once; the top ten carry about 3.6%. The sequence derives from a female donor in good health, serving as a healthy control. The sample taken for sequencing was memory CD4+ T cells from blood.

The CDR3 region has the DNA TGTGCCAGCAGCCAATTAGATCCAAACAATGGTTCACCCCTCCACTTT. It specifies CASSQLDPNNGSPLHF. The V and J genes are TRBV16 and TRBJ1-6; no clear D gene. Germline V gene lookup returns CDR1 KGHSY and CDR2 FQNENV. The CDR3 runs 16 residues. Trimming cost V 1 base and J 9 bases, with 16 bases left between them.